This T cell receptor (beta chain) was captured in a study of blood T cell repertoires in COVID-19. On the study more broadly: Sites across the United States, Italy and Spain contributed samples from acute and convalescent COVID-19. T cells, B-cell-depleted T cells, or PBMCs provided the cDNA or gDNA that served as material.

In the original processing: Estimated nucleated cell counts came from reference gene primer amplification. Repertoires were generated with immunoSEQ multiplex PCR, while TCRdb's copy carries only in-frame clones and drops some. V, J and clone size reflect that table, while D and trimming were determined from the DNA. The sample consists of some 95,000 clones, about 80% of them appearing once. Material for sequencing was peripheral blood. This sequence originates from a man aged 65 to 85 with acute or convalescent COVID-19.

The CDR3 is CASTGTVTYNEQFF. CDR3 coding DNA: TGTGCCAGCACCGGGACAGTTACCTACAATGAGCAGTTCTTC. V usage is TRBV6-6 and J usage is TRBJ2-1; 7 nucleotides match TRBD1. This CDR3 is 14 amino acids long. With 7 bases clipped from V and 2 bases from J, the junction kept 5 bases outside the gene matches. Germline assignment: CDR1 MNHNY and CDR2 SVGAGI (reference sequence).